Listed below are T cell receptor beta chains from one sample, sequenced in a study of blood T cell repertoires in COVID-19. Sequenced by immunoSEQ multiplex PCR; TCRdb stores in-frame clones only, minus some. The sample shows roughly 150,000 clones, more than 60% of them seen only once. Sequencing was performed on peripheral blood. These receptors all stem from a man between 70 and 80 years old with acute or convalescent COVID-19. Each CDR3 is given with its conserved first and last residue. D genes are given only for firm matches. Clone size, where shown, is once, few, many, or a class for clones that have expanded.

CDR3nt,CDR3aa,abundance,v_gene,d_gene,j_gene
TGCAGCGTTGGGGACAGGGAGAACACTGAAGCTTTCTTT,CSVGDRENTEAFF,NA,TRBV29-1,TRBD1,TRBJ1-1
TGTGCCAGCAGTGGGGGATCGGGGAGGAAAAGAGAGACCCAGTACTTC,CASSGGSGRKRETQYF,NA,TRBV2,NA,TRBJ2-5
TGCAGTGCTAGTCCCCGCCGGGACACAGTTTGGTACGAGCAGTACTTC,CSASPRRDTVWYEQYF,NA,TRBV20-1,NA,TRBJ2-7
TGTGCCAGCAGTTTAGACAGCCCCTACGAGCAGTACTTC,CASSLDSPYEQYF,NA,TRBV28,NA,TRBJ2-7
TGTGCCAGCAGCTTGGTGCAGGGGGGTCGGAGCTCCTACAATGAGCAGTTCTTC,CASSLVQGGRSSYNEQFF,NA,TRBV5-5,NA,TRBJ2-1
TGTGCCAGTAGTCCTGGACAGGGTCACACTGAAGCTTTCTTT,CASSPGQGHTEAFF,few,TRBV19,TRBD1,TRBJ1-1
TGTGCCAGTCTGACGGGACATTCCAAGGCTGAAGCTTTCTTT,CASLTGHSKAEAFF,NA,TRBV19,NA,TRBJ1-1
TGTGCCAGCAGTTACGGGACAGGGGCAGCTTTCTTT,CASSYGTGAAFF,NA,TRBV6-5,TRBD1,TRBJ1-1
TGTGCCAGCAGCAAAATCCTAGCGGGAGTAAACACAGATACGCAGTATTTT,CASSKILAGVNTDTQYF,NA,TRBV11-2,TRBD2,TRBJ2-3
TGTGCCAGCAGTGAGGAGGGGCGGAGGAACATTCAGTACTTC,CASSEEGRRNIQYF,NA,TRBV2,NA,TRBJ2-4
TGTGCCAGCAGTTACGACAGGAACTATGGCTACACCTTC,CASSYDRNYGYTF,NA,TRBV12-3/TRBV12-4,NA,TRBJ1-2
TGTGCCAGCAGCCAAGAAATAACAGATACGCAGTATTTT,CASSQEITDTQYF,NA,TRBV4-2,NA,TRBJ2-3
TGTGCCAGCAGTCACCCGGGGCGGGAGGGCCAGGGTGAGCAGTTCTTC,CASSHPGREGQGEQFF,NA,TRBV28,TRBD2,TRBJ2-1
TGTGCCAGCAGTTTACAGGGGGACTATGGCTACACCTTC,CASSLQGDYGYTF,NA,TRBV27,TRBD1,TRBJ1-2
TGTGCCAGCAGTTTAACACCAGGAGGCCTCCTAAAAGATACGCAGTATTTT,CASSLTPGGLLKDTQYF,NA,TRBV27,NA,TRBJ2-3
TGTGCCAGCAGCTTAAACACAGGGTCAGATACGCAGTATTTT,CASSLNTGSDTQYF,NA,TRBV11-2,NA,TRBJ2-3
TGTGCCAGCAGCCAAGAAGATAGCTATGGCTACACCTTC,CASSQEDSYGYTF,NA,TRBV14,NA,TRBJ1-2
TGTGCCAGCAGGGGGACAGGACGTCCCGCTGAAGCTTTCTTT,CASRGTGRPAEAFF,NA,TRBV6-5,TRBD1,TRBJ1-1
TGTGCCAGCAGCAAGAGGGACAGGGCCCATGTATTTAGCAATCAGCCCCAGCATTTT,CASSKRDRAHVFSNQPQHF,NA,TRBV21-1,NA,TRBJ1-5
TGTGCCAGCAGTACCAACACAGGGGATGGCTACACCTTC,CASSTNTGDGYTF,once,TRBV6-5,TRBD1,TRBJ1-2
TGTGCCAGCAGCCGTCCAGGGGCCTACGAGCAGTACTTC,CASSRPGAYEQYF,NA,TRBV28,NA,TRBJ2-7
TGTGCCAGCAGCCCGGGACAGACTAATGAAAAACTGTTTTTT,CASSPGQTNEKLFF,NA,TRBV5-4,TRBD1,TRBJ1-4
TGTGCCAGCAGCTTAATGGGGGCCGCGGATCAGCCCCAGCATTTT,CASSLMGAADQPQHF,NA,TRBV7-9,NA,TRBJ1-5
TGTGCCAGCAGTCCGCAGGGTCCTTGGTATGGCTACACCTTC,CASSPQGPWYGYTF,NA,TRBV27,NA,TRBJ1-2
TGTGCCAGTAGTTCCCTCGGGGGTAAGCAAGGCTACACCTTC,CASSSLGGKQGYTF,NA,TRBV19,NA,TRBJ1-2
TGTGCCAGCAGTCCCAGGGGCCCAGATACGCAGTATTTT,CASSPRGPDTQYF,NA,TRBV12-3/TRBV12-4,NA,TRBJ2-3
TGTGCCAGCAGTCGACAGGGGAACACCATATATTTT,CASSRQGNTIYF,NA,TRBV28,TRBD1,TRBJ1-3
TGTGCCAGCAGTGAAGCGCCAGCTCGGGGCGGGGAGCTGTTTTTT,CASSEAPARGGELFF,few,TRBV2,NA,TRBJ2-2